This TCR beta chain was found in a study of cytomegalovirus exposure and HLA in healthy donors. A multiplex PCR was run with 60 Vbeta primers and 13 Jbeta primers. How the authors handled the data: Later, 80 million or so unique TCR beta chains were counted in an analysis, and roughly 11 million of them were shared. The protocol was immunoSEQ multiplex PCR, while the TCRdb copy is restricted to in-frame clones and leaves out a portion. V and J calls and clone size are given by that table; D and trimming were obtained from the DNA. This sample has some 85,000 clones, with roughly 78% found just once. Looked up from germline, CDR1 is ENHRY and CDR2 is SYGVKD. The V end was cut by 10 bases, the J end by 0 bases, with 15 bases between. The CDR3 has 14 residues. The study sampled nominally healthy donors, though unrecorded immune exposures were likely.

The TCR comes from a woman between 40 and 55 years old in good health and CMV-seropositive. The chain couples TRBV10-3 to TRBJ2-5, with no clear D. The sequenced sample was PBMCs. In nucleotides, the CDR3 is TGTGCCACCAGGTTACTCATAAACCAAGAGACCCAGTACTTC. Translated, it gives CATRLLINQETQYF.